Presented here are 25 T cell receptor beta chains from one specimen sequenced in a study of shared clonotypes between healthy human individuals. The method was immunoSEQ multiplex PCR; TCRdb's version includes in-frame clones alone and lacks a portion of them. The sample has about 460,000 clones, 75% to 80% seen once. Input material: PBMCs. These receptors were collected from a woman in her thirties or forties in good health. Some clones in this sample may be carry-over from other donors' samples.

The CDR3 region has the DNA TGTGCCAGCACCAGGGGTATATACAATGAGCAGTTCTTC. Translating gives CASTRGIYNEQFF. The J gene is TRBJ2-1, the V gene TRBV6-5; D may be TRBD1 (6 bases). The CDR3 extends over 13 amino acids. Trimming took 7 bases from V and 4 from J, leaving 11 bases between them. Germline CDR1 MNHEY, CDR2 SVGAGI.

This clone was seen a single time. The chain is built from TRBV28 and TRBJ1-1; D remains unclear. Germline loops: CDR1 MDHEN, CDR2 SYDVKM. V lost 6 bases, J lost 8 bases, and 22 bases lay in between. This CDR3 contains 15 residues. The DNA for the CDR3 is TGTGCCAGCAGCCCCACGAGCGACAACAAAAGGGAAGCTTTCTTT. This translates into CASSPTSDNKREAFF. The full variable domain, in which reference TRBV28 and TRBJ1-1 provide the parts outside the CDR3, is DVKVTQSSRYLVKRTGEKVFLECVQDMDHENMFWYRQDPGLGLRLIYFSYDVKMKEKGDIPEGYSVSREKKERFSLILESASTNQTSMYLCASSPTSDNKREAFFGQGTRLTVV.

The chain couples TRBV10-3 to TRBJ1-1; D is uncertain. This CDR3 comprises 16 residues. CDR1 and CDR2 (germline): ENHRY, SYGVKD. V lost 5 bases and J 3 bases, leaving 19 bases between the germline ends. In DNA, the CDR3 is TGTGCCATCAGTCCCCGGGCGGGGAGTTTGGACACTGAAGCTTTCTTT. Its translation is CAISPRAGSLDTEAFF.

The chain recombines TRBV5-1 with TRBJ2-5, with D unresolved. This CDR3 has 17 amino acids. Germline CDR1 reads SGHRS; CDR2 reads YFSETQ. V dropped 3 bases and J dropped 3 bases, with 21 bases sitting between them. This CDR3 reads CASSSVPWVGREETQYF. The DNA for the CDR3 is TGCGCCAGCAGCTCGGTGCCGTGGGTGGGAAGGGAAGAGACCCAGTACTTC.

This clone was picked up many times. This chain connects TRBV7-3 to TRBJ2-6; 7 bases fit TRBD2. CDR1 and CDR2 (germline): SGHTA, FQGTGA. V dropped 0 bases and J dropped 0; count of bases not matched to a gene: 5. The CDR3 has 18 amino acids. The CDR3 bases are TGTGCCAGCAGCTTAACGGCGGGGGAGAGCTCTGGGGCCAACGTCCTGACTTTC. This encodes CASSLTAGESSGANVLTF.

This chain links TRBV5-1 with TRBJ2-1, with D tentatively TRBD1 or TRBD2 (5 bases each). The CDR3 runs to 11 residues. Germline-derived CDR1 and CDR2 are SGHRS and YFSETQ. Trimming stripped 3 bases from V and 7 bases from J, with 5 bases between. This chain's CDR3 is CASSWGNEQFF. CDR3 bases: TGCGCCAGCAGCTGGGGGAATGAGCAGTTCTTC.

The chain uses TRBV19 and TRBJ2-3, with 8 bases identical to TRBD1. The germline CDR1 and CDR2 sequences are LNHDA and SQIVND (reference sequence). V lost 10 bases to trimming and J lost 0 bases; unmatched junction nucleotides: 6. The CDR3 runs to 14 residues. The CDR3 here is CATGTGHSTDTQYF. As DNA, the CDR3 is TGTGCCACCGGGACAGGCCATAGCACAGATACGCAGTATTTT.

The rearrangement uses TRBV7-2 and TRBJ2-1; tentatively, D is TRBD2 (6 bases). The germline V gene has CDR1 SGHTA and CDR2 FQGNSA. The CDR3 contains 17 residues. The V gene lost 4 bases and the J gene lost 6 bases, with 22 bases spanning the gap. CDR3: CASSSYKVGGTANEQFF. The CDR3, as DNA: TGTGCCAGCAGCTCATATAAGGTAGGCGGGACGGCCAATGAGCAGTTCTTC.

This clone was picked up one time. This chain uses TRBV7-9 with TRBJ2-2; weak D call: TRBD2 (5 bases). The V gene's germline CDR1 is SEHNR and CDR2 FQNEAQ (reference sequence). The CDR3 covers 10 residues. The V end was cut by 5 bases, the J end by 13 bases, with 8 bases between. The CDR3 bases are TGTGCCAGCAGCCCGGGGATGCTGTTTTTT. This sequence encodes CASSPGMLFF. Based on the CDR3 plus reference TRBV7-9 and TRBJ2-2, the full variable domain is DTGVSQNPRHKITKRGQNVTFRCDPISEHNRLYWYRQTLGQGPEFLTYFQNEAQLEKSRLLSDRFSAERPKGSFSTLEIQRTEQGDSAMYLCASSPGMLFFGEGSRLTVL.

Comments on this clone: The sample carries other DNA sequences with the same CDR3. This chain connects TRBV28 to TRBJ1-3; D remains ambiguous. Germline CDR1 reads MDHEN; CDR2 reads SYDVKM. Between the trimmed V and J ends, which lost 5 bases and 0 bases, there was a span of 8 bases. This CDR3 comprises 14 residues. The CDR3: CASSPRGSGNTIYF. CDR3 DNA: TGTGCCAGCAGTCCCAGAGGCTCTGGAAACACCATATATTTT.

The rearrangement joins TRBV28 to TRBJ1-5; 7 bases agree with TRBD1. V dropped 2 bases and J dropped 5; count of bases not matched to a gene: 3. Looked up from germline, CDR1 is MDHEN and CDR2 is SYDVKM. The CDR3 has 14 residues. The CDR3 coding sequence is TGTGCCAGCAGTTTAGGACAGGACTATCAGCCCCAGCATTTT. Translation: CASSLGQDYQPQHF.

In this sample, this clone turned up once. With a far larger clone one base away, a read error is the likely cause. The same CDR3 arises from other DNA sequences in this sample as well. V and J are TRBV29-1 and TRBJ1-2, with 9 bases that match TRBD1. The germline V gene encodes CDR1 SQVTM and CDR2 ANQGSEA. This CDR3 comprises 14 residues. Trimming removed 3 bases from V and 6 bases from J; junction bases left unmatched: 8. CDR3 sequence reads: CSVEDRGTGNGYTF. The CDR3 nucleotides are TGCAGCGTTGAGGATCGGGGGACAGGGAATGGCTACACCTTC.

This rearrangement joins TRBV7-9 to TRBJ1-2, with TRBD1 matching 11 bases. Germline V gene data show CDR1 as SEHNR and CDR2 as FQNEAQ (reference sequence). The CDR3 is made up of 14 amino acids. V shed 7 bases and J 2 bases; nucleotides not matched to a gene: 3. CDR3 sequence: CASTGQGANYGYTF. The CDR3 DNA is TGTGCCAGCACCGGACAGGGGGCGAACTATGGCTACACCTTC.

DNA for the CDR3: TGTGCCAGCGCCCCCGGCCTAGGAGGCCCCTCGCGGGATGGAGAGACCCAGTACTTC. Protein sequence: CASAPGLGGPSRDGETQYF. This chain connects TRBV5-4 to TRBJ2-5, with D possibly being TRBD2 (6 bases). V was cut by 7 bases and J by 4 bases, with 32 bases left in between. This CDR3 has 19 amino acids. Germline CDR1 is SGHNT and CDR2 is YYREEE (reference sequence).

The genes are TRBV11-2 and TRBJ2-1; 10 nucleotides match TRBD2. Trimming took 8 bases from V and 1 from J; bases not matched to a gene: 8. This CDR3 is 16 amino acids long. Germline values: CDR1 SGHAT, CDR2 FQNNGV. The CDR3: CASRLSGRVSYNEQFF. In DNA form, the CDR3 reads TGTGCCAGCCGTCTAAGCGGGAGGGTTTCCTACAATGAGCAGTTCTTC.

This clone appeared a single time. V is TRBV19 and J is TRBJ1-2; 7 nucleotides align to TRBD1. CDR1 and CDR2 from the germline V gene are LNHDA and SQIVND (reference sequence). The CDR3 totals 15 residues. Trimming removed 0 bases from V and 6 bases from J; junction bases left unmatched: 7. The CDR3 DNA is TGTGCCAGTAGTATAGACCTCGGGACAGCGAATGGCTACACCTTC. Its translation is CASSIDLGTANGYTF.

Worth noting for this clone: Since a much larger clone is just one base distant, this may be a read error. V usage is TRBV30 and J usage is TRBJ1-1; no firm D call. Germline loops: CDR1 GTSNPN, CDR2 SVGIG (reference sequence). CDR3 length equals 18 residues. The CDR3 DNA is TGTGCCTGGAGTCCCTTCGGCTTGGGTGGGTTAGGGAACACTGAAGCTCTCTTT. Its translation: CAWSPFGLGGLGNTEALF.

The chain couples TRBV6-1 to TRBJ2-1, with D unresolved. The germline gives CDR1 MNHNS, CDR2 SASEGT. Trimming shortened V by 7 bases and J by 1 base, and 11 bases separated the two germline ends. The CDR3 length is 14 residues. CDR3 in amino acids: CASTKFGSYNEQFF. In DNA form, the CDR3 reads TGTGCCAGCACGAAGTTTGGGTCCTACAATGAGCAGTTCTTC.

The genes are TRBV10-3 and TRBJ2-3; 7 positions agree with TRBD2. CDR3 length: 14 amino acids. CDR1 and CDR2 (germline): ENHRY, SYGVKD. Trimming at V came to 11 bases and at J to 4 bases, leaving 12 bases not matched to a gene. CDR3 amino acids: CAVSGRERSDTQYF. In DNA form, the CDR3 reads TGTGCCGTATCAGGGCGGGAGCGTTCAGATACGCAGTATTTT.

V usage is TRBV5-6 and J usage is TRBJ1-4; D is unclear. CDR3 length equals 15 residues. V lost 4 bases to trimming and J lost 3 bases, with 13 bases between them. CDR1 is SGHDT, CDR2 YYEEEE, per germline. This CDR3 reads CASSLRLGPNEKLFF. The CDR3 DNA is TGTGCCAGCAGCCTAAGACTGGGCCCTAATGAAAAACTGTTTTTT. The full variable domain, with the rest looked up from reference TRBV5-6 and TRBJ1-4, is DAGVTQSPTHLIKTRGQQVTLRCSPKSGHDTVSWYQQALGQGPQFIFQYYEEEERQRGNFPDRFSGHQFPNYSSELNVNALLLGDSALYLCASSLRLGPNEKLFFGSGTQLSVL.

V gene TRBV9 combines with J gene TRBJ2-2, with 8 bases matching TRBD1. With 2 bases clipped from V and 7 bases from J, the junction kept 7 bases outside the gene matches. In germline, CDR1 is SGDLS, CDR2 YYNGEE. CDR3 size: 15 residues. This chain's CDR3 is CASSVPSGGDGELFF. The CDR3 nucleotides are TGTGCCAGCAGCGTTCCGTCAGGGGGCGACGGGGAGCTGTTTTTT.

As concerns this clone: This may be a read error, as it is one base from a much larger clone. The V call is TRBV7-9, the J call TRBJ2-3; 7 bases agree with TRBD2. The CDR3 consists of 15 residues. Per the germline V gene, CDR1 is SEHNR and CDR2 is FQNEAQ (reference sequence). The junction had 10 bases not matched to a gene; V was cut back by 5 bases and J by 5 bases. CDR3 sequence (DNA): TGTGCCAGCAGCCCCCGGACTGGCGGGAGAGATACGCAGTATTTT. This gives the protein CASSPRTGGRDTQYF.

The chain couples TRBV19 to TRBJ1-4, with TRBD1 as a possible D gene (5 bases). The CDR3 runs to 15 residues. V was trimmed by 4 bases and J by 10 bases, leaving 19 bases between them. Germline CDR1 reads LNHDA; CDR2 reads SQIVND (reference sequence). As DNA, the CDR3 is TGTGCCAGTAGTACATACCCCGGGGACCGACGAAAACTGTTTTTT. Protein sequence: CASSTYPGDRRKLFF.

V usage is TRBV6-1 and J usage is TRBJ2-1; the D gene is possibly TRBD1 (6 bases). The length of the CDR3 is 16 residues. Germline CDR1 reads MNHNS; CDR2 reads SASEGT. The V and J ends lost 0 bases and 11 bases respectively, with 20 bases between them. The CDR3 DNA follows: TGTGCCAGCAGTGAAGCGCGACAGGTCATCCAACCCCAGCAGTTCTTC. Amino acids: CASSEARQVIQPQQFF.

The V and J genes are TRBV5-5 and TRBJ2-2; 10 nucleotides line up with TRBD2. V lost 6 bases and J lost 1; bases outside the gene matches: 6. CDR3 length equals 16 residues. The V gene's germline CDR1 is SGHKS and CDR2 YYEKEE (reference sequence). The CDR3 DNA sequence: TGTGCCAGCACCTTAGCGGGAGGTCAGAACACCGGGGAGCTGTTTTTT. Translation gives CASTLAGGQNTGELFF. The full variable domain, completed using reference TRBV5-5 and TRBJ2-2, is DAGVTQSPTHLIKTRGQQVTLRCSPISGHKSVSWYQQVLGQGPQFIFQYYEKEERGRGNFPDRFSARQFPNYSSELNVNALLLGDSALYLCASTLAGGQNTGELFFGEGSRLTVL.